The table lists the clone carrying this T cell receptor (beta chain) with a few counts. Its matching antigen is unknown. This entry comes from a study of shared clonotypes between healthy human individuals. CD4+ cells underwent separation, giving CD45RA+ naive and CD45RA-negative memory subsets. Points from the study as a whole: Expectations were that clonotype sharing among donors would be affected by sequencing depth.

V dropped 7 bases and J dropped 7 bases, with 10 bases sitting between them. The CDR3 runs 11 residues. The V gene's germline CDR1 is SNHLY and CDR2 FYNNEI. Genomic DNA of each subset was evenly split across several immunoSEQ plates. TCRdb's copy holds only in-frame clones and misses some; the assay was immunoSEQ multiplex PCR. The profile shows 2,500,000 or so clones, around 90% of them singletons. The gene calls are TRBV2 and TRBJ1-1; D is unclear. The sequence derives from a man between 18 and 35 years old in good health. Some clones in this sample may be carry-over from other donors' samples. The source material was naive CD4+ T cells from PBMCs. This sample's subset: CD45RA+ positively selected. The CDR3 DNA reads TGTGCCAGCAAGTCGAGTAGTGAAGCTTTCTTT. Translation gives CASKSSSEAFF.